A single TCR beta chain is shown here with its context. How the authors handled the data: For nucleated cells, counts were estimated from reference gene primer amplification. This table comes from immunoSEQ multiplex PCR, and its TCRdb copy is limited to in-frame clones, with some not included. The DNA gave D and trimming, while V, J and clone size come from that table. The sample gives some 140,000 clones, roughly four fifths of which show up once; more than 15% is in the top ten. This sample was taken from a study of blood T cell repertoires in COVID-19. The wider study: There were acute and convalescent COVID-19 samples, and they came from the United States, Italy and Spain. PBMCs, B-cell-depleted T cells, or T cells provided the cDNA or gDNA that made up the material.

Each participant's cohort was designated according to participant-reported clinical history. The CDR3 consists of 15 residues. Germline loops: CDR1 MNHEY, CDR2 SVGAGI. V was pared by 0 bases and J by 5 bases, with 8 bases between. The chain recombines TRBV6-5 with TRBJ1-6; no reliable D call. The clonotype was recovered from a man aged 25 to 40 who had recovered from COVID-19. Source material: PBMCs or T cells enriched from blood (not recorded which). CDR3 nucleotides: TGTGCCAGCAGTTACTCGCCGGAGGATAATTCACCCCTCCACTTT. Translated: CASSYSPEDNSPLHF.